Listed here are 22 T cell receptor beta chains from one sample, sequenced in a study of blood T cell repertoires in COVID-19. Clones were read by immunoSEQ multiplex PCR, and TCRdb kept only the in-frame ones, dropping some. This sample carries approximately 74,000 clones, approximately 90% of them seen once, and the ten largest clones take 4.5% to 5.5%. Sequencing was carried out using peripheral blood. The receptors were sampled from a woman aged 55-70 years with active COVID-19.

The CDR3 DNA reads TGTGCCAGCAGAAGGGACTTCGACACAGATACGCAGTATTTT. As protein: CASRRDFDTDTQYF. The chain employs TRBV2 and TRBJ2-3; tentatively, D is TRBD2 (6 bases). The CDR3 spans 14 residues. The V gene lost 6 bases and the J gene lost 2 bases, with 12 bases spanning the gap. Germline V gene data show CDR1 as SNHLY and CDR2 as FYNNEI.

This clone was detected only once. The chain has TRBV19 and TRBJ2-7; possibly TRBD2 for D (6 bases). The CDR3 consists of 14 residues. Germline V lookup: CDR1 LNHDA, CDR2 SQIVND (reference sequence). V was trimmed by 3 bases and J by 2 bases, leaving 11 bases between them. CDR3 in DNA: TGTGCCAGTAGTATCGGCGCGGGACCCTACGAGCAGTACTTC. Its protein is CASSIGAGPYEQYF. The full variable domain, with the rest looked up from reference TRBV19 and TRBJ2-7, is DGGITQSPKYLFRKEGQNVTLSCEQNLNHDAMYWYRQDPGQGLRLIYYSQIVNDFQKGDIAEGYSVSREKKESFPLTVTSAQKNPTAFYLCASSIGAGPYEQYFGPGTRLTVT.

The V and J genes are TRBV18 and TRBJ2-3; 7 bases are a match to TRBD1. Germline values: CDR1 KGHSH, CDR2 LQKENI. The CDR3 covers 15 residues. The ends lost 2 bases at V and 6 bases at J; junction bases unmatched: 8. The CDR3 here is CASSPGPPQGDTQYF. The CDR3 region has the DNA TGTGCCAGCTCACCAGGGCCCCCACAGGGGGATACGCAGTATTTT. Using reference TRBV18 and TRBJ2-3 for the parts outside the CDR3, the full variable domain is NAGVMQNPRHLVRRRGQEARLRCSPMKGHSHVYWYRQLPEEGLKFMVYLQKENIIDESGMPKERFSAEFPKEGPSILRIQQVVRGDSAAYFCASSPGPPQGDTQYFGPGTRLTVL.

The chain is built from TRBV13 and TRBJ2-3, with TRBD2 identical over 11 bases. V lost 10 bases to trimming and J lost 6 bases; unmatched junction nucleotides: 15. Germline V gene data show CDR1 as PRHDT and CDR2 as FYEKMQ (reference sequence). CDR3 length: 16 residues. CDR3 bases: TGTGCCACCGCGTTGCGGGTAGCGGGAGGGCCGGATACGCAGTATTTT. It codes for CATALRVAGGPDTQYF.

This chain links TRBV19 with TRBJ1-1, with 7 bases fitting TRBD1. The CDR3 is made up of 14 amino acids. Trimming took 6 bases from V and 6 from J; bases not matched to a gene: 10. Germline CDR1 and CDR2: LNHDA and SQIVND (reference sequence). CDR3: CASRDRVGTPEAFF. The CDR3 coding sequence is TGTGCCAGTAGAGACAGGGTGGGGACCCCTGAAGCTTTCTTT.

This sequence joins TRBV2 and TRBJ1-3; D call uncertain. The CDR3 is made up of 17 amino acids. Germline loops: CDR1 SNHLY, CDR2 FYNNEI. The V end lost 5 bases, the J end lost 0 bases, and 17 bases lay between the germline ends. Here the CDR3 DNA reads TGTGCCAGCAGTAAAACTCTGATGCCGAGCTCTGGAAACACCATATATTTT. Its translation: CASSKTLMPSSGNTIYF. The variable domain in full, with the rest retrieved from reference TRBV2 and TRBJ1-3, is EPEVTQTPSHQVTQMGQEVILRCVPISNHLYFYWYRQILGQKVEFLVSFYNNEISEKSEIFDDQFSVERPDGSNFTLKIRSTKLEDSAMYFCASSKTLMPSSGNTIYFGEGSWLTVV.

The chain uses TRBV10-3 and TRBJ1-2; D perhaps matches TRBD1 (6 bases). The V end lost 2 bases, the J end lost 4 bases, and 14 bases lay between the germline ends. This CDR3 contains 15 residues. Germline assignment: CDR1 ENHRY and CDR2 SYGVKD. The CDR3 region has the DNA TGTGCCATCAGTGAGATTGCAGGGGCCCTCTATGGCTACACCTTC. As protein: CAISEIAGALYGYTF.

This chain connects TRBV10-3 to TRBJ2-5, with D possibly being TRBD1 (5 bases). This CDR3 spans 12 amino acids. Trimming pared 7 bases from V and 4 bases from J, leaving 10 bases between. CDR1 ENHRY and CDR2 SYGVKD come from the germline V gene. The CDR3 sequence is CAIKGQGETQYF. As DNA, the CDR3 is TGTGCCATCAAAGGACAAGGAGAGACCCAGTACTTC.

The CDR3 coding sequence is TGTGCCAGCAAGGGGACAGACCCTAGCTCCTACAATGAGCAGTTCTTC. This translates into CASKGTDPSSYNEQFF. This chain connects TRBV28 to TRBJ2-1, with TRBD1 identical over 7 bases. CDR1 is MDHEN and CDR2 is SYDVKM in the germline V gene. This CDR3 has 16 amino acids. J was trimmed by 0 bases and V by 7 bases; bases with no gene match: 9.

The chain uses TRBV20-1 and TRBJ1-2; D gene unclear. Germline lookup yields CDR1 DFQATT and CDR2 SNEGSKA (reference sequence). Trimming pared 6 bases from V and 8 bases from J, leaving 10 bases between. The CDR3 totals 10 residues. The CDR3: CSAGEYGYTF. Here the CDR3 DNA reads TGCAGTGCCGGGGAATACGGCTACACCTTC.

The chain links TRBV5-1 to TRBJ2-1; D unclear. This CDR3 is 13 amino acids long. Germline-derived CDR1 and CDR2 are SGHRS and YFSETQ. V was pared by 1 base and J by 6 bases, with 8 bases between. The CDR3: CASSLIGSNEQFF. CDR3 nucleotides: TGCGCCAGCAGCTTGATTGGCTCCAATGAGCAGTTCTTC.

The genes are TRBV7-7 and TRBJ2-5; a possible D gene is TRBD1 (5 bases). Germline assignment: CDR1 SSHAT and CDR2 FNYEAQ (reference sequence). With 5 bases removed from V and 5 bases from J, the gap between germline ends came to 12 bases. CDR3 length: 13 residues. The CDR3 sequence is CASSPVGAETQYF. In nucleotides, the CDR3 is TGTGCCAGCAGCCCCGTTGGGGCGGAGACCCAGTACTTC.

The V call is TRBV7-2, the J call TRBJ2-7; 8 bases are a match to TRBD2. Germline assignment: CDR1 SGHTA and CDR2 FQGNSA. V trimming: 3 bases; J trimming: 6 bases; junction bases outside the gene matches: 13. CDR3 length: 16 residues. The CDR3 here is CASSLAVTSGSFEQYF. Written as DNA, the CDR3 is TGTGCCAGCAGCTTGGCGGTTACCAGCGGGAGTTTCGAGCAGTACTTC.

The chain carries TRBV7-2 and TRBJ2-5; 14 bases map to TRBD2. V was clipped by 5 bases and J by 6 bases; unmatched bases: 11. CDR1 and CDR2 (germline): SGHTA, FQGNSA. This CDR3 is built from 17 residues. In DNA form, the CDR3 reads TGTGCCAGCAGCCCTCCGGGACTAGCGGGAGCAAGGCAGACCCAGTACTTC. Protein: CASSPPGLAGARQTQYF.

V and J are TRBV10-2 and TRBJ1-5, with 8 bases identical to TRBD1. The trim removed 5 bases at V and 2 bases at J, leaving 2 bases unmatched. From germline, CDR1 is WSHSY and CDR2 SAAADI. CDR3 length equals 14 residues. This chain's CDR3 is CASSPQGGNQPQHF. In DNA form, the CDR3 reads TGCGCCAGCAGTCCACAGGGGGGCAATCAGCCCCAGCATTTT.

The chain carries TRBV27 and TRBJ2-1; a possible D gene is TRBD2 (5 bases). CDR3 length: 18 amino acids. CDR1 and CDR2 from the germline V gene are MNHEY and SMNVEV (reference sequence). The germline V and J ends were trimmed by 4 bases and 5 bases, with 24 bases remaining between them. The DNA of the CDR3 is TGTGCCAGCAGTTGGCGCGCCGGACTCTCTCAAATGCACAATGAGCAGTTCTTC. Translating it yields CASSWRAGLSQMHNEQFF.

This clone was seen a handful of times. The V gene is TRBV7-6, the J gene TRBJ2-3, with TRBD2 as a possible D gene (6 bases). Between the trimmed V and J ends, which lost 3 bases and 2 bases, there was a span of 12 bases. Germline CDR1 SGHVS, CDR2 FNYEAQ. The CDR3 length is 15 residues. The CDR3 DNA reads TGTGCCAGCAGCTTCCGGGGGTTGGACACAGATACGCAGTATTTT. It is translated as CASSFRGLDTDTQYF.

This chain joins TRBV2 and TRBJ2-3; a possible D gene is TRBD2 (7 bases). V lost 7 bases to trimming and J lost 3 bases, with 11 bases between them. The CDR3 consists of 13 residues. The germline CDR1 and CDR2 sequences are SNHLY and FYNNEI. This CDR3 reads CASKRGGTDTQYF. Written as DNA, the CDR3 is TGTGCCAGCAAGAGGGGGGGGACAGATACGCAGTATTTT.

The chain joins TRBV27 to TRBJ1-1; 10 nucleotides line up with TRBD1. CDR1 is MNHEY and CDR2 is SMNVEV in the germline V gene (reference sequence). Trimming removed 4 bases from V and 4 bases from J; junction bases left unmatched: 12. The CDR3 sequence is 17 residues long. This CDR3 is CASSSTGVGQGTTEAFF. DNA for the CDR3: TGTGCCAGCAGTTCAACCGGGGTGGGACAGGGGACCACTGAAGCTTTCTTT.

V and J are TRBV7-2 and TRBJ2-2; TRBD2 matches at 14 bases. Germline V lookup: CDR1 SGHTA, CDR2 FQGNSA. This CDR3 spans 17 amino acids. V shed 5 bases and J 5 bases; nucleotides not matched to a gene: 7. The CDR3 here is CASSAPGLAGVTGELFF. CDR3 sequence (DNA): TGTGCCAGCAGCGCACCGGGACTAGCGGGAGTTACCGGGGAGCTGTTTTTT. Based on the CDR3 plus reference TRBV7-2 and TRBJ2-2, the full variable domain is GAGVSQSPSNKVTEKGKDVELRCDPISGHTALYWYRQSLGQGLEFLIYFQGNSAPDKSGLPSDRFSAERTGGSVSTLTIQRTQQEDSAVYLCASSAPGLAGVTGELFFGEGSRLTVL.

The rearrangement joins TRBV7-2 to TRBJ2-3, with D possibly matching TRBD1 (5 bases). V dropped 2 bases and J dropped 4 bases, with 13 bases sitting between them. Germline V gives CDR1 SGHTA, CDR2 FQGNSA. The CDR3 has 15 residues. The CDR3 reads CASSLIRQSPDTQYF. Here the CDR3 DNA reads TGTGCCAGCAGCTTAATCCGACAGTCCCCAGATACGCAGTATTTT.

This clone has just one count. This chain links TRBV7-2 with TRBJ2-2; TRBD2 aligns across 14 bases. The CDR3 has 17 residues. Unmatched junction bases numbered 14, after V lost 10 bases and J lost 7 bases. From germline, CDR1 is SGHTA and CDR2 FQGNSA. Written as DNA, the CDR3 is TGTGCCACCACGCCGCGGGGACTAGCGGGAGTTCGCGGGGAGCTGTTTTTT. Translating it yields CATTPRGLAGVRGELFF.